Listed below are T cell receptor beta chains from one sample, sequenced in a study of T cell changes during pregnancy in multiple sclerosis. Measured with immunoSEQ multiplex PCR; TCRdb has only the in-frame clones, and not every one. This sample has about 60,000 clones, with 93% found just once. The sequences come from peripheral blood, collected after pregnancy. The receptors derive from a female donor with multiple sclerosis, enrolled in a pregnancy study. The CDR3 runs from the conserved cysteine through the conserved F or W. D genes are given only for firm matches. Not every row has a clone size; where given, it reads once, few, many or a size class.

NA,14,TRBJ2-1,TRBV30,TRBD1,CAWSPGQGSNEQFF,TGTGCCTGGAGCCCGGGACAGGGATCGAATGAGCAGTTCTTC
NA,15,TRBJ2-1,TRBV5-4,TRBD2,CASTLAGFSYNEQFF,TGTGCCAGCACATTAGCGGGATTCTCCTACAATGAGCAGTTCTTC
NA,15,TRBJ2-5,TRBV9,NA,CASSVGAGIEETQYF,TGTGCCAGCAGCGTAGGGGCGGGAATAGAAGAGACCCAGTACTTC
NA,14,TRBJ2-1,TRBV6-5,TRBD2,CASKSGGRANEQFF,TGTGCCAGCAAATCGGGAGGCCGGGCCAATGAGCAGTTCTTC
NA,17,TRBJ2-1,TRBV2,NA,CASSGESLRSSYNEQFF,TGTGCCAGCAGTGGAGAATCACTGAGGTCCTCCTACAATGAGCAGTTCTTC
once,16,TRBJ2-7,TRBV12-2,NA,CASRLAVLAGDGEQYF,TGTGCAAGTCGCTTAGCGGTATTAGCGGGAGATGGCGAGCAGTACTTC
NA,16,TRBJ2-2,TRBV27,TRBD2,CASSTSGRADTGELFF,TGTGCCAGCAGTACCAGCGGGAGGGCCGACACCGGGGAGCTGTTTTTT
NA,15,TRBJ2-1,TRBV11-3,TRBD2,CASSWTSGRDNEQFF,TGTGCCAGCAGCTGGACTAGCGGGAGAGATAATGAGCAGTTCTTC
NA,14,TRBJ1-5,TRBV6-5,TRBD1,CASKDTGGDQPQHF,TGTGCCAGCAAAGACACAGGGGGAGATCAGCCCCAGCATTTT
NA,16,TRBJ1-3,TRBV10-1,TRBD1,CASSESRTGEENTIYF,TGCGCCAGCAGTGAGTCCCGGACAGGGGAGGAAAACACCATATATTTT
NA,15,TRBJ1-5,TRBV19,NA,CASSPRVSSNQPQHF,TGTGCCAGTAGTCCCAGGGTGAGTAGCAATCAGCCCCAGCATTTT
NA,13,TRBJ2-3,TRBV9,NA,CASSGATTDTQYF,TGTGCCAGCAGCGGGGCAACCACAGATACGCAGTATTTT
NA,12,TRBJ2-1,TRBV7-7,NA,CASRNLAVEQFF,TGTGCTAGCAGAAATCTAGCCGTAGAGCAGTTCTTC
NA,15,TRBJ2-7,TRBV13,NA,CASSLGRRRSYEQYF,TGTGCCAGCAGCTTAGGTCGCAGGCGCTCCTACGAGCAGTACTTC
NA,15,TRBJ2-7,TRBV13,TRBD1,CASSLGGDRDYEQYF,TGTGCCAGCAGCTTAGGCGGTGACAGGGACTACGAGCAGTACTTC
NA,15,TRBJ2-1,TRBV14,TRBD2,CASSPLAGLDNEQFF,TGTGCCAGCAGCCCACTAGCGGGGTTAGACAATGAGCAGTTCTTC
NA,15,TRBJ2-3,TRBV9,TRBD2,CASSGTSGSPDTQYF,TGTGCCAGCAGCGGGACTAGCGGGAGCCCAGATACGCAGTATTTT
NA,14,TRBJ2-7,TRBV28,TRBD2,CASSLRLAGGEQYF,TGTGCCAGCAGTTTAAGACTAGCGGGAGGTGAGCAGTACTTC
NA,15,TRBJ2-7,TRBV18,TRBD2,CASSPKSGTQSEQYF,TGTGCCAGCTCACCCAAAAGCGGGACTCAGAGCGAGCAGTACTTC
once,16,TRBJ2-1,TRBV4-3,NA,CASKRGARDHYNEQFF,TGCGCCAGCAAGCGTGGTGCCCGAGACCACTACAATGAGCAGTTCTTC
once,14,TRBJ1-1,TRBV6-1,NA,CASSEARQNTEAFF,TGTGCCAGCAGTGAAGCGCGTCAGAACACTGAAGCTTTCTTT
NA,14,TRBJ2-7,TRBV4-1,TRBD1,CASSAGTGSYEQYF,TGCGCCAGCAGCGCCGGGACAGGATCTTACGAGCAGTACTTC
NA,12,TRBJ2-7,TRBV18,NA,CASSPQGDEQYF,TGTGCCAGCTCACCACAAGGGGACGAGCAGTACTTC
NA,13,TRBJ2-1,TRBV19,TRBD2,CASGLAGGNEQFF,TGTGCCAGCGGACTAGCGGGAGGGAATGAGCAGTTCTTC
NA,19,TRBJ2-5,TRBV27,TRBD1,CASSSSIFRSGQHQETQYF,TGTGCCAGCAGTTCTTCCATTTTTAGATCGGGACAGCATCAAGAGACCCAGTACTTC
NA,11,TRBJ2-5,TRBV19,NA,CASSFRERSYF,TGTGCCAGTAGTTTCCGGGAGCGCAGTTACTTC
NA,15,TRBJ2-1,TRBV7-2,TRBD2,CASSARRLADNEQFF,TGTGCCAGCAGCGCGCGGCGACTAGCGGACAATGAGCAGTTCTTC
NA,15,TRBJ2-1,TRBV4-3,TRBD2,CASSQEVAGGYEQFF,TGCGCCAGCAGCCAAGAAGTGGCGGGGGGCTATGAGCAGTTCTTC
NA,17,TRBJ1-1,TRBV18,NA,CASSGVMGGIVNTEAFF,TGTGCCAGCTCAGGGGTTATGGGGGGAATCGTGAACACTGAAGCTTTCTTT
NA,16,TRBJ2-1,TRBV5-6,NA,CASSLAPGGSYNEQFF,TGTGCCAGCAGCTTGGCCCCAGGTGGATCCTACAATGAGCAGTTCTTC
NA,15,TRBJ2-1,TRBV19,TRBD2,CASTLSGRPYNEQFF,TGTGCCAGTACCCTTAGCGGGAGACCCTACAATGAGCAGTTCTTC
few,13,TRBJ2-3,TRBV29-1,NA,CSVEAGSTDTQYF,TGCAGCGTTGAGGCGGGAAGCACAGATACGCAGTATTTT
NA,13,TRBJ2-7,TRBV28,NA,CASTWGGGYEQYF,TGTGCCAGCACGTGGGGTGGGGGGTACGAGCAGTACTTC
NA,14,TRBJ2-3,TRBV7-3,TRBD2,CASSLAGVADTQYF,TGTGCCAGCAGCCTAGCGGGAGTGGCAGATACGCAGTATTTT
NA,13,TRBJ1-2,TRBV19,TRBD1,CASRVSGGQGYTF,TGTGCCAGTAGAGTTTCAGGGGGCCAGGGCTACACCTTC
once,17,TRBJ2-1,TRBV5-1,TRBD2,CASSPRQLAGTNNEQFF,TGCGCCAGCAGCCCACGCCAACTAGCGGGAACAAACAATGAGCAGTTCTTC
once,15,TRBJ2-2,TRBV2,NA,CASSEPGLVAGELFF,TGTGCCAGCAGTGAGCCAGGGCTCGTTGCCGGGGAGCTGTTTTTT
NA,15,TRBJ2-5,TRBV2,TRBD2,CASSQGTSGSETQYF,TGTGCCAGCAGTCAAGGGACTAGCGGGAGTGAGACCCAGTACTTC
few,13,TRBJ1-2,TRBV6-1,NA,CASSESQDYGYTF,TGTGCCAGCAGTGAGAGTCAGGACTATGGCTACACCTTC
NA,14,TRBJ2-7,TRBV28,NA,CASSIAVRGSEQYF,TGTGCCAGCAGCATAGCGGTAAGAGGCTCCGAGCAGTACTTC
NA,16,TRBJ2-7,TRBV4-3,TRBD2,CASSQDESGSRYEQYF,TGCGCCAGCAGCCAAGATGAAAGCGGGAGTCGATACGAGCAGTACTTC
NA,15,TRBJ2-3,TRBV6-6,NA,CASSSSPTGIGTQYF,TGTGCCAGCAGTTCTTCACCCACCGGGATAGGTACGCAGTATTTT
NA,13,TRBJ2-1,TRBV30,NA,CAWSVRRYNEQFF,TGTGCCTGGAGTGTGAGGCGATACAATGAGCAGTTCTTC
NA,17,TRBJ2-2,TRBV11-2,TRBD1,CASSLVTGGFNTGELFF,TGTGCCAGCAGCTTAGTTACAGGGGGCTTCAACACCGGGGAGCTGTTTTTT
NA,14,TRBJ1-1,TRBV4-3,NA,CASSQTVVSTEAFF,TGCGCCAGCAGCCAGACAGTCGTAAGCACTGAAGCTTTCTTT
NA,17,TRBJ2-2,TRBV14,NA,CASSQEEGLPNTGELFF,TGTGCCAGCAGCCAAGAGGAGGGGCTGCCGAACACCGGGGAGCTGTTTTTT